This T cell receptor beta chain is from a study of blood T cell repertoires in COVID-19. V lost 3 bases to trimming and J lost 6 bases, with 9 bases between them. This CDR3 has 13 residues. Germline V gives CDR1 SGHTA, CDR2 FQGNSA. Sequencing was performed with immunoSEQ multiplex PCR; in TCRdb, only in-frame clones are kept and a portion is missing. This table holds around 250,000 clones, approximately 82% found once. This chain links TRBV7-2 with TRBJ1-3, with D perhaps matching TRBD1 (6 bases). The TCR originated in a man aged 60 to 75 who had recovered from COVID-19. The sample consisted of peripheral blood. The CDR3 region is CASSFRTENTIYF. CDR3 DNA: TGTGCCAGCAGCTTTAGGACAGAAAACACCATATATTTT.